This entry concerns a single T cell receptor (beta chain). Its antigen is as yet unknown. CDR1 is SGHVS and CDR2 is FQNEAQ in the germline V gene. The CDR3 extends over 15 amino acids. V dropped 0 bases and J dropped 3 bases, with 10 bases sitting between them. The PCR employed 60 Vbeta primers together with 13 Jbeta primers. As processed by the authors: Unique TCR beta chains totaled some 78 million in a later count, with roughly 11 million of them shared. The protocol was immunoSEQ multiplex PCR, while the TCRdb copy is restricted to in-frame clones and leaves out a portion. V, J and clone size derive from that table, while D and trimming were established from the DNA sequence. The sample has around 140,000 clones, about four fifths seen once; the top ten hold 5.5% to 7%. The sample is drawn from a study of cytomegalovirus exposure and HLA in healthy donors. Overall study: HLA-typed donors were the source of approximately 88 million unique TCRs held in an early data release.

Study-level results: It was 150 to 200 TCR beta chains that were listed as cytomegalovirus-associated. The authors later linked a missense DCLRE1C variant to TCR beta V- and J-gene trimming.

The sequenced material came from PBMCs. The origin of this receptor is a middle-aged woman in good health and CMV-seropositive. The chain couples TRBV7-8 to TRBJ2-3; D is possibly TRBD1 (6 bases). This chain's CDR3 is CASSLAITGTDTQYF. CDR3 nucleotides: TGTGCCAGCAGCTTAGCTATAACAGGGACAGATACGCAGTATTTT.